The 21 T cell receptor beta chains below all came from one sample that was sequenced in a study of cytomegalovirus exposure and HLA in healthy donors. The PCR made use of 60 Vbeta and 13 Jbeta primers. Sequencing was performed with immunoSEQ multiplex PCR; in TCRdb, only in-frame clones are kept and a portion is missing. The table shows around 180,000 clones, with under 80% occurring only once. Material for sequencing was PBMCs. These receptors originate from a woman aged 45-60 years in good health and CMV-seropositive.

The chain couples TRBV6-1 to TRBJ1-5, with no clear D. The CDR3 sequence is 13 residues long. V lost 6 bases to trimming and J lost 0 bases, with 6 bases between them. Germline lookup yields CDR1 MNHNS and CDR2 SASEGT. The CDR3 protein is CASRINSNQPQHF. CDR3 nucleotide sequence: TGTGCCAGCAGAATCAATAGCAATCAGCCCCAGCATTTT.

The chain has TRBV18 and TRBJ2-4; 7 nucleotides align to TRBD1. The CDR3 runs to 15 residues. The germline V gene encodes CDR1 KGHSH and CDR2 LQKENI. Trimming took 4 bases from V and 3 from J; bases not matched to a gene: 6. The CDR3: CASSLRGRDKNIQYF. The CDR3 DNA follows: TGTGCCAGCTCACTCAGGGGGAGAGACAAAAACATTCAGTACTTC. Combining the CDR3 with reference TRBV18 and TRBJ2-4 gives the whole variable domain NAGVMQNPRHLVRRRGQEARLRCSPMKGHSHVYWYRQLPEEGLKFMVYLQKENIIDESGMPKERFSAEFPKEGPSILRIQQVVRGDSAAYFCASSLRGRDKNIQYFGAGTRLSVL.

CDR3 amino acids: CASKTSDLSTDTQYF. The DNA for the CDR3 is TGTGCCAGCAAAACTAGCGACCTCAGCACAGATACGCAGTATTTT. The chain couples TRBV6-6 to TRBJ2-3; 7 bases are shared with TRBD2. With 7 bases clipped from V and 0 bases from J, the junction kept 7 bases outside the gene matches. The germline V gene has CDR1 MNHNY and CDR2 SVGAGI (reference sequence). CDR3 size: 15 residues.

V gene TRBV5-4 combines with J gene TRBJ2-5, with TRBD1 as a possible D gene (6 bases). The J call is in doubt because the DNA end fits TRBJ2-7 better. The CDR3 contains 15 residues. Per germline, CDR1 SGHNT and CDR2 YYREEE (reference sequence). The CDR3 DNA is TGTGCCAGCAGCCCACCCAGGGGTACCGCCTACGAGCAGTACTTC. Amino acids: CASSPPRGTAYEQYF.

This clone has just a few counts. This rearrangement joins TRBV5-1 to TRBJ1-1; 12 bases agree with TRBD1. CDR3 size: 14 residues. Per germline, CDR1 SGHRS and CDR2 YFSETQ. Trimming took 5 bases from V and 4 from J; bases not matched to a gene: 3. CDR3 region: CASRGQGAGTEAFF. The CDR3 region has the DNA TGCGCCAGCAGGGGACAGGGGGCGGGCACTGAAGCTTTCTTT. The variable domain in full, with the rest retrieved from reference TRBV5-1 and TRBJ1-1, is KAGVTQTPRYLIKTRGQQVTLSCSPISGHRSVSWYQQTPGQGLQFLFEYFSETQRNKGNFPGRFSGRQFSNSRSEMNVSTLELGDSALYLCASRGQGAGTEAFFGQGTRLTVV.

The CDR3: CASGLTGVETSPLHF. In DNA, the CDR3 is TGTGCCAGTGGCCTGACAGGGGTGGAAACTTCACCCCTCCACTTT. V and J are TRBV19 and TRBJ1-6; 8 bases are shared with TRBD1. The CDR3 is 15 amino acids. With 8 bases clipped from V and 9 bases from J, the junction kept 12 bases outside the gene matches. CDR1 is LNHDA and CDR2 is SQIVND in the germline V gene (reference sequence).

Comment on this clone: The sample holds other DNA sequences that translate to the same CDR3. V usage is TRBV6-5 and J usage is TRBJ1-2; 9 bases align to TRBD1. This CDR3 region has 15 residues. V trimming: 2 bases; J trimming: 5 bases; junction bases outside the gene matches: 6. The germline CDR1 and CDR2 sequences are MNHEY and SVGAGI. This CDR3 reads CASSYTGTGLYGYTF. CDR3 nucleotide sequence: TGTGCCAGCAGTTACACCGGGACAGGGCTATATGGCTACACCTTC.

This rearrangement joins TRBV5-1 to TRBJ1-1; a weak D match, TRBD1 (6 bases). V shed 4 bases and J shed 5 bases, with 12 bases lying between them. CDR3 length: 13 residues. Germline lookup yields CDR1 SGHRS and CDR2 YFSETQ. CDR3 protein: CASSPQGKTEAFF. As DNA, the CDR3 is TGCGCCAGCAGCCCCCAGGGGAAAACTGAAGCTTTCTTT.

In its sample, this clone was seen a few times. The chain carries TRBV4-1 and TRBJ2-7; 9 nucleotides agree with TRBD2. CDR1 is MGHRA, CDR2 YSYEKL, per germline. This CDR3 is 18 amino acids long. J was trimmed by 4 bases and V by 5 bases; bases with no gene match: 18. CDR3 loop: CASSLGGKERGAKYEQYF. The CDR3 DNA reads TGCGCCAGCAGCTTAGGGGGAAAGGAGCGGGGGGCGAAATACGAGCAGTACTTC.

J is TRBJ1-2 and V is TRBV5-1; TRBD1 matches at 7 bases. Unmatched junction bases numbered 3, after V lost 0 bases and J lost 1 base. This CDR3 contains 15 residues. CDR1 is SGHRS, CDR2 YFSETQ, per germline. CDR3 amino acids: CASSLEGADNYGYTF. The CDR3 DNA reads TGCGCCAGCAGCTTGGAGGGGGCTGATAACTATGGCTACACCTTC.

The J gene is TRBJ2-3, the V gene TRBV4-1; D possibly corresponds to TRBD2 (5 bases). Trimming cost V 4 bases and J 4 bases, with 18 bases left between them. The CDR3 spans 16 residues. Germline lookup yields CDR1 MGHRA and CDR2 YSYEKL. The CDR3 nucleotides are TGCGCCAGCAGCCGGCCCCCGAGTCCCGGGGCAGATACGCAGTATTTT. Encoded protein: CASSRPPSPGADTQYF.

The CDR3 loop reads CASSRMRGQQRRETQYF. Here the CDR3 DNA reads TGTGCCAGCAGTAGGATGCGGGGACAGCAAAGACGAGAGACCCAGTACTTC. The V gene is TRBV11-2, the J gene TRBJ2-5, with D tentatively TRBD1 (7 bases). The germline V gene has CDR1 SGHAT and CDR2 FQNNGV. The V gene lost 6 bases and the J gene lost 4 bases, with 24 bases spanning the gap. This CDR3 is built from 17 residues.

This sequence joins TRBV4-1 and TRBJ2-4; TRBD1 aligns across 9 bases. The germline gives CDR1 MGHRA, CDR2 YSYEKL. This CDR3 comprises 14 residues. The junction had 1 base not matched to a gene; V was cut back by 3 bases and J by 4 bases. The CDR3 spells CASSHGTGKNIQYF. CDR3 nucleotides: TGCGCCAGCAGCCACGGGACAGGGAAAAACATTCAGTACTTC.

The rearrangement links TRBV5-1 to TRBJ1-3; the D gene is possibly TRBD1 (5 bases). The CDR3 contains 15 residues. Germline-derived CDR1 and CDR2 are SGHRS and YFSETQ. The V gene lost 0 bases and the J gene lost 4 bases, with 11 bases spanning the gap. The CDR3 region has the DNA TGCGCCAGCAGCTTGGAAGGGGCGCCAGGAAACACCATATATTTT. Translated: CASSLEGAPGNTIYF.

This rearrangement joins TRBV7-9 to TRBJ2-3; 8 bases match TRBD1. With 5 bases clipped from V and 1 base from J, the junction kept 8 bases outside the gene matches. The germline V gene encodes CDR1 SEHNR and CDR2 FQNEAQ (reference sequence). The CDR3 is 16 residues long. The CDR3 protein is CASSLIPTGGTDTQYF. Written as DNA, the CDR3 is TGTGCCAGCAGCCTAATCCCGACAGGGGGCACAGATACGCAGTATTTT.

V and J are TRBV6-1 and TRBJ2-1; a possible D gene is TRBD1 (6 bases). V was shortened by 5 bases and J by 5 bases, with 10 bases between the two germline ends. CDR3 size: 13 residues. Looked up from germline, CDR1 is MNHNS and CDR2 is SASEGT. The CDR3 loop reads CASSITGNNEQFF. DNA of the CDR3: TGTGCCAGCAGTATAACAGGGAACAATGAGCAGTTCTTC.

V and J are TRBV5-4 and TRBJ1-1, with 8 positions matching TRBD1. The CDR3 has 17 amino acids. Per germline, CDR1 SGHNT and CDR2 YYREEE (reference sequence). The V gene end was trimmed by 6 bases and the J gene end by 1 base; junction bases not matched to a gene: 14. CDR3 DNA: TGTGCCAGCACCCTCGGACAGGGAGGATTGGGGAACACTGAAGCTTTCTTT. Residues: CASTLGQGGLGNTEAFF.

The chain carries TRBV19 and TRBJ2-1; 8 nucleotides agree with TRBD2. The CDR3 is 10 residues long. The J segment lost 13 bases and the V segment lost 7 bases, leaving 3 bases of the junction unmatched. Per germline, CDR1 LNHDA and CDR2 SQIVND (reference sequence). The CDR3 protein is CASIRGGQFF. The CDR3 bases are TGTGCCAGTATCCGGGGGGGCCAGTTCTTC. Variable domain in full (rest from reference TRBV19 and TRBJ2-1): DGGITQSPKYLFRKEGQNVTLSCEQNLNHDAMYWYRQDPGQGLRLIYYSQIVNDFQKGDIAEGYSVSREKKESFPLTVTSAQKNPTAFYLCASIRGGQFFGPGTRLTVL.

This chain joins TRBV7-6 and TRBJ1-4; D is unclear. This CDR3 contains 16 residues. Per germline, CDR1 SGHVS and CDR2 FNYEAQ. The germline V and J ends were trimmed by 5 bases and 4 bases, with 17 bases remaining between them. The CDR3 DNA is TGTGCCAGCAGCCCCTTTCGGCAGGCGGGTAATGAAAAACTGTTTTTT. Its protein is CASSPFRQAGNEKLFF.

In its sample, this clone was seen a few times. The gene calls are TRBV7-9 and TRBJ2-3, with TRBD2 matching 9 bases. In germline, CDR1 is SEHNR, CDR2 FQNEAQ (reference sequence). The CDR3 has 16 residues. The ends lost 4 bases at V and 1 base at J; junction bases unmatched: 6. Here the CDR3 DNA reads TGTGCCAGCAGCTCAGGACTAGCGCCGCGCACAGATACGCAGTATTTT. This translates into CASSSGLAPRTDTQYF.

The CDR3 region has the DNA TGTGCCAGCAGCTCAACCTTAAGCCCCTACGAGCAGTACTTC. This gives the protein CASSSTLSPYEQYF. The chain has TRBV7-6 and TRBJ2-7; D unresolved. Trimming took 4 bases from V and 2 from J, leaving 12 bases between them. This CDR3 comprises 14 residues. Per the germline V gene, CDR1 is SGHVS and CDR2 is FNYEAQ. Drawing the rest from reference TRBV7-6 and TRBJ2-7, the complete variable domain is GAGVSQSPRYKVTKRGQDVALRCDPISGHVSLYWYRQALGQGPEFLTYFNYEAQQDKSGLPNDRFSAERPEGSISTLTIQRTEQRDSAMYRCASSSTLSPYEQYFGPGTRLTVT.